These 32 T cell receptor beta chains share one sample of origin, sequenced in a study of T cell responses to AZD1222 COVID-19 vaccine. Method: immunoSEQ multiplex PCR; TCRdb's copy keeps in-frame clones and lacks some. The sample records 150,000 to 200,000 clones, roughly nine tenths being singletons. The sample consisted of peripheral blood, taken 28 days after the second dose of the MenACWY control vaccine. The receptors come from an adult who received the MenACWY meningococcal vaccine as a control.

CDR3 nucleotide sequence: TGTGCCAGCAGCTTAGTAGCGGGAGCGGGTAATGAGCAGTTCTTC. It translates to CASSLVAGAGNEQFF. The rearrangement uses TRBV7-6 and TRBJ2-1; 9 nucleotides agree with TRBD2. The CDR3 length is 15 residues. Germline CDR1 SGHVS, CDR2 FNYEAQ. V gave up 1 base and J gave up 7 bases; unmatched junction bases: 5.

The chain uses TRBV29-1 and TRBJ2-3; TRBD2 is a possible D gene (7 bases). Deletions cut 6 bases from V and 4 bases from J, with 11 bases between. CDR1 and CDR2 (germline): SQVTM, ANQGSEA. The CDR3 consists of 12 residues. The CDR3 DNA reads as TGCAGCGTAAAAGGGGGGGCAGATACGCAGTATTTT. Translation: CSVKGGADTQYF.

The chain joins TRBV6-5 to TRBJ2-1; D possibly corresponds to TRBD2 (6 bases). The V end was cut by 6 bases, the J end by 8 bases, with 14 bases between. CDR1 and CDR2 from the germline V gene are MNHEY and SVGAGI. The CDR3 spans 13 residues. CDR3: CASRPPGLYEQFF. DNA of the CDR3: TGTGCCAGCAGACCGCCGGGACTCTATGAGCAGTTCTTC.

This clone was observed a handful of times. The V and J genes are TRBV18 and TRBJ2-1; 7 nucleotides line up with TRBD2. Germline V gene lookup returns CDR1 KGHSH and CDR2 LQKENI. V was clipped by 2 bases and J by 4 bases; unmatched bases: 17. The CDR3 extends over 19 amino acids. As DNA, the CDR3 is TGTGCCAGCTCACCATCGGGGGAACTAGCGCCGAGGGGATACAATGAGCAGTTCTTC. This translates into CASSPSGELAPRGYNEQFF.

The chain combines TRBV27 with TRBJ2-1, with TRBD2 identical over 11 bases. Per the germline V gene, CDR1 is MNHEY and CDR2 is SMNVEV (reference sequence). The V segment lost 6 bases and the J segment 8 bases; nucleotides outside the gene matches: 12. The CDR3 consists of 16 residues. CDR3 protein: CASSQLIAGGRDEQFF. The CDR3 DNA is TGTGCCAGCAGCCAACTAATAGCGGGAGGGAGGGATGAGCAGTTCTTC.

The chain links TRBV5-1 to TRBJ2-2; D gene uncertain. The germline V gene has CDR1 SGHRS and CDR2 YFSETQ. This CDR3 contains 15 residues. V dropped 2 bases and J dropped 6 bases, with 14 bases sitting between them. The CDR3 loop is CASSLLGGEAGELFF. CDR3 in DNA: TGCGCCAGCAGCTTATTGGGTGGCGAGGCCGGGGAGCTGTTTTTT.

V is TRBV10-3 and J is TRBJ2-3, with D perhaps matching TRBD2 (5 bases). V was shortened by 0 bases and J by 4 bases, with 11 bases between the two germline ends. The CDR3 covers 15 residues. CDR1 is ENHRY, CDR2 SYGVKD, per germline. In DNA form, the CDR3 reads TGTGCCATCAGTGAGTCGTGGGAGAGGGCAGATACGCAGTATTTT. Encoded protein: CAISESWERADTQYF.

J is TRBJ2-7 and V is TRBV12-3 or TRBV12-4, with D unresolved. This CDR3 has 12 amino acids. V shed 3 bases and J shed 7 bases, with 10 bases lying between them. This chain's CDR3 is CASSFGELEQYF. The CDR3 region has the DNA TGTGCCAGCAGTTTTGGCGAGCTGGAGCAGTACTTC.

The J gene is TRBJ1-1, the V gene TRBV2, with D maybe TRBD1 (5 bases). CDR3 length equals 15 residues. The germline CDR1 and CDR2 sequences are SNHLY and FYNNEI. V shed 4 bases and J shed 5 bases, with 17 bases lying between them. CDR3 in DNA: TGTGCCAGCAGTGGACTGCGGGGGTACGGGACTGAAGCTTTCTTT. The encoded protein is CASSGLRGYGTEAFF.

This chain joins TRBV2 and TRBJ2-3; a possible D gene is TRBD2 (6 bases). From germline, CDR1 is SNHLY and CDR2 FYNNEI. The CDR3 is made up of 12 amino acids. The CDR3 DNA reads as TGTGCGGGCGGGACCGACACAGATACGCAGTATTTT. Protein product: CAGGTDTDTQYF.

The chain is built from TRBV2 and TRBJ1-5; D remains unclear. CDR3 length: 14 residues. The V gene's germline CDR1 is SNHLY and CDR2 FYNNEI. The germline V and J ends were trimmed by 4 bases and 2 bases, with 9 bases remaining between them. CDR3 loop: CASSGSGGNQPQHF. CDR3 bases: TGTGCCAGCAGTGGCAGCGGAGGCAATCAGCCCCAGCATTTT.

This clone came up once. The chain is built from TRBV24-1 and TRBJ2-5, with D perhaps matching TRBD2 (6 bases). The V end was cut by 4 bases, the J end by 4 bases, with 18 bases between. The CDR3 covers 16 residues. CDR1 is KGHDR and CDR2 is SFDVKD in the germline V gene. The CDR3 DNA sequence: TGTGCCACCAGTGACCCCTATACTAGCCACGGAGAGACCCAGTACTTC. It specifies CATSDPYTSHGETQYF.

This chain links TRBV6-6 with TRBJ2-1, with TRBD1 matching over 9 bases. Germline assignment: CDR1 MNHNY and CDR2 SVGAGI (reference sequence). V trimming: 0 bases; J trimming: 10 bases; junction bases outside the gene matches: 7. This CDR3 contains 15 residues. DNA for the CDR3: TGTGCCAGCAGTTACTCGAACAGGGGGCAGGAAGAGCAGTTCTTC. This codes for CASSYSNRGQEEQFF.

The chain has TRBV19 and TRBJ2-5, with 9 positions matching TRBD2. Trimming removed 3 bases from V and 4 bases from J; junction bases left unmatched: 6. Germline V gene data show CDR1 as LNHDA and CDR2 as SQIVND (reference sequence). The CDR3 totals 15 residues. CDR3 sequence: CASSMAAGGTETQYF. CDR3 bases: TGTGCCAGTAGTATGGCAGCGGGAGGCACAGAGACCCAGTACTTC.

V gene TRBV18 combines with J gene TRBJ2-3, with TRBD1 as a possible D gene (7 bases). The CDR3 loop spans 14 amino acids. The germline V gene has CDR1 KGHSH and CDR2 LQKENI. The V gene lost 6 bases and the J gene lost 6 bases, with 16 bases spanning the gap. In nucleotides, the CDR3 is TGTGCCAGCTCCGGTTCAGGGGGGCGCGATACGCAGTATTTT. Protein: CASSGSGGRDTQYF. Using reference TRBV18 and TRBJ2-3 for the parts outside the CDR3, the full variable domain is NAGVMQNPRHLVRRRGQEARLRCSPMKGHSHVYWYRQLPEEGLKFMVYLQKENIIDESGMPKERFSAEFPKEGPSILRIQQVVRGDSAAYFCASSGSGGRDTQYFGPGTRLTVL.

This chain uses TRBV7-2 with TRBJ1-2, with a possible D match to TRBD1 (6 bases). V was clipped by 4 bases and J by 7 bases, with 16 bases between them. The germline V gene encodes CDR1 SGHTA and CDR2 FQGNSA. CDR3 length: 14 amino acids. CDR3 bases: TGTGCCAGCAGCTCCACACAGGGTAGTGGTGGCTACACCTTC. Its translation: CASSSTQGSGGYTF. The full variable domain, in which reference TRBV7-2 and TRBJ1-2 provide the parts outside the CDR3, is GAGVSQSPSNKVTEKGKDVELRCDPISGHTALYWYRQSLGQGLEFLIYFQGNSAPDKSGLPSDRFSAERTGGSVSTLTIQRTQQEDSAVYLCASSSTQGSGGYTFGSGTRLTVV.

The V gene is TRBV5-1, the J gene TRBJ2-7; TRBD2 is a possible D gene (6 bases). This CDR3 contains 15 residues. The germline CDR1 and CDR2 sequences are SGHRS and YFSETQ. The V and J ends lost 0 bases and 7 bases respectively, with 17 bases between them. The CDR3 bases are TGCGCCAGCAGCTTGGACCCGGGAGATGGGGTGGAGCAGTACTTC. It translates to CASSLDPGDGVEQYF.

This chain uses TRBV6-1 with TRBJ2-2, with 8 bases fitting TRBD2. Germline loops: CDR1 MNHNS, CDR2 SASEGT. CDR3 size: 17 residues. The V gene end was trimmed by 2 bases and the J gene end by 0 bases; junction bases not matched to a gene: 5. This CDR3 is CASSERGSGANTGELFF. The DNA for the CDR3 is TGTGCCAGCAGTGAAAGGGGTAGCGGGGCGAACACCGGGGAGCTGTTTTTT.

The chain couples TRBV19 to TRBJ2-7, with 9 bases that match TRBD2. The germline CDR1 and CDR2 sequences are LNHDA and SQIVND (reference sequence). The CDR3 is 15 residues long. V lost 7 bases and J lost 2; bases outside the gene matches: 9. The CDR3 DNA follows: TGTGCCAGTAACCCTGGACTAGCGCCGACCTACGAGCAGTACTTC. The encoded protein is CASNPGLAPTYEQYF.

The chain carries TRBV19 and TRBJ1-5; 11 positions match TRBD1. Germline V lookup: CDR1 LNHDA, CDR2 SQIVND (reference sequence). V dropped 4 bases and J dropped 7; count of bases not matched to a gene: 6. There are 15 residues in the CDR3. The CDR3 region has the DNA TGTGCCAGTAGTACGGGACAGGGGGTGACCCAGCCCCAGCATTTT. Translated, it gives CASSTGQGVTQPQHF.

The J gene is TRBJ2-2, the V gene TRBV5-1; weak D call: TRBD1 (5 bases). The germline gives CDR1 SGHRS, CDR2 YFSETQ. Trimming pared 2 bases from V and 3 bases from J, leaving 8 bases between. The CDR3 consists of 14 residues. CDR3 coding DNA: TGCGCCAGCAGCTTCAGCAGGGACACCGGGGAGCTGTTTTTT. Translation: CASSFSRDTGELFF.

To note about this clone: The same CDR3 can be traced to other DNA sequences in this sample. In DNA, the CDR3 is TGCAGCGTTGGAGACAACTATGGCTACACCTTC. It codes for CSVGDNYGYTF. This rearrangement joins TRBV29-1 to TRBJ1-2; D call uncertain. Between the trimmed V and J ends, which lost 4 bases and 2 bases, there was a span of 5 bases. The V gene's germline CDR1 is SQVTM and CDR2 ANQGSEA. CDR3 length: 11 amino acids.

This chain joins TRBV24-1 and TRBJ1-6; D is undetermined. Trimming stripped 8 bases from V and 10 bases from J, with 14 bases between. The CDR3 covers 13 residues. The germline V gene has CDR1 KGHDR and CDR2 SFDVKD. The CDR3 spells CATTQTRPSPLHF. The CDR3 region has the DNA TGTGCCACCACCCAGACACGGCCATCACCCCTCCACTTT.

V is TRBV6-5 and J is TRBJ2-7; D unclear. The CDR3 is 13 amino acids. V lost 6 bases, J lost 4 bases, and 13 bases lay in between. Germline-derived CDR1 and CDR2 are MNHEY and SVGAGI. The CDR3 nucleotides read TGTGCCAGCAGATTACTCTTGAGTTACGAGCAGTACTTC. It encodes CASRLLLSYEQYF.

This rearrangement joins TRBV9 to TRBJ2-3, with D maybe TRBD2 (6 bases). V dropped 4 bases and J dropped 11 bases, with 14 bases sitting between them. Germline V gene data show CDR1 as SGDLS and CDR2 as YYNGEE. This CDR3 is 12 amino acids long. The CDR3 DNA reads as TGTGCCAGCAGCCCGAATGGGGGAGGGCAGTATTTT. This sequence encodes CASSPNGGGQYF.

The sample holds a few counts of this clone. The chain carries TRBV7-2 and TRBJ1-1; unclear D gene. The CDR3 is 16 amino acids. Germline V gene lookup returns CDR1 SGHTA and CDR2 FQGNSA. Trimming cost V 1 base and J 0 bases, with 12 bases left between them. CDR3 sequence: CASSLDSPLLNTEAFF. CDR3 DNA: TGTGCCAGCAGCTTAGATTCACCTTTATTGAACACTGAAGCTTTCTTT.

The gene calls are TRBV5-1 and TRBJ2-5; TRBD1 might be the D (5 bases). The CDR3 has 16 amino acids. CDR1 SGHRS and CDR2 YFSETQ come from the germline V gene. Trimming pared 1 base from V and 2 bases from J, leaving 15 bases between. The CDR3 nucleotides are TGCGCCAGCAGCTTGCGCATGGGGCAGTCACAAGAGACCCAGTACTTC. This translates into CASSLRMGQSQETQYF.

This chain joins TRBV6-2 or TRBV6-3 and TRBJ1-3; D uncertain. The CDR3 totals 15 residues. Germline V gene data show CDR1 as MNHEY and CDR2 as SVGEGT. Trimming took 6 bases from V and 2 from J, leaving 14 bases between them. The CDR3 DNA sequence: TGTGCCAGCAGCCGGAGGGAAGTTGCTGGAAACACCATATATTTT. Protein: CASSRREVAGNTIYF.

The chain recombines TRBV19 with TRBJ1-1; a possible D gene is TRBD1 (6 bases). V was cut by 7 bases and J by 1 base, with 13 bases left in between. The CDR3 has 14 amino acids. Per germline, CDR1 LNHDA and CDR2 SQIVND (reference sequence). CDR3 amino acids: CASNPGRGNTEAFF. CDR3 nucleotide sequence: TGTGCCAGTAACCCTGGCAGGGGGAACACTGAAGCTTTCTTT.

The J gene is TRBJ1-5, the V gene TRBV30; 7 bases agree with TRBD1. Looked up from germline, CDR1 is GTSNPN and CDR2 is SVGIG (reference sequence). This CDR3 is 13 amino acids long. V trimming: 4 bases; J trimming: 4 bases; junction bases outside the gene matches: 4. This CDR3 is CAWTGQDNQPQHF. DNA of the CDR3: TGTGCCTGGACCGGACAGGATAATCAGCCCCAGCATTTT.

The chain joins TRBV28 to TRBJ2-7; 13 bases match TRBD2. With V trimmed by 3 bases and J by 6 bases, 8 bases remained unmatched. The CDR3 totals 16 residues. Germline V gives CDR1 MDHEN, CDR2 SYDVKM. CDR3 nucleotide sequence: TGTGCCAGCAGTTTCCAGGGACTAGCGGGGCCTCCCGAGCAGTACTTC. It yields the protein CASSFQGLAGPPEQYF.

This rearrangement joins TRBV4-2 to TRBJ2-5; D unresolved. Between the trimmed V and J ends, which lost 0 bases and 4 bases, there was a span of 24 bases. Looked up from germline, CDR1 is LGHNA and CDR2 is YNFKEQ. This CDR3 is 19 amino acids long. CDR3 nucleotide sequence: TGTGCCAGCAGCCAAGATTTAAGTCTGGGTACCGATAGGCGAGAGACCCAGTACTTC. Its translation is CASSQDLSLGTDRRETQYF.